This TCR beta chain was sequenced in a study of brain T cells in children with intractable seizures. Points from the study as a whole: Absence of clones before surgery may stem from lower sequencing depth.

Method: immunoSEQ multiplex PCR; TCRdb's copy keeps in-frame clones and lacks some. Among 340,000 or so clones listed, about 93% were seen once. Details on this clone: Its specificity is not known.

The CDR3 runs to 14 residues. CDR1 is SGHDT and CDR2 is YYEEEE in the germline V gene. The J segment lost 8 bases and the V segment lost 3 bases, leaving 4 bases of the junction unmatched. Time point denoted: blood from clinic visit 5 months post-surgery; TSC patient then seizure free. Only cases whose brain tissue showed the highest T cell transcript signatures were sequenced. The receptor was derived from a boy under three years old with tuberous sclerosis and intractable seizures. J is TRBJ1-6 and V is TRBV5-6; 8 nucleotides match TRBD1. The sequencing used peripheral blood, collected 4 to 6 months after surgery. CDR3 nucleotide sequence: TGTGCCAGCAGCTACCAGGACAGGGATTCACCCCTCCACTTT. It specifies CASSYQDRDSPLHF.